The source of this T cell receptor beta chain is a study of glioma-infiltrating T cells. TCR alpha and beta CDR3 regions were amplified from RNA using iRepertoire nested multiplex PCR. Each CDR3 protein is one row after TCRdb ran MiXCR on the multiplex PCR reads. The data contain approximately 90,000 distinct CDR3 sequences, about 23% of them singletons. A word on this clonotype: Antigen specificity is unknown.

V was pared by 4 bases and J by 5 bases, with 15 bases between. The CDR3 loop spans 14 amino acids. Germline CDR1 is MNHGY and CDR2 is SVAAGI. Study conclusions and caveats: Tissue-blood divergence was below expectation in non-neoplastic patients, above in gliomas.

This TCR came from a human donor with low-grade glioma or glioblastoma, undergoing nonglioma brain surgery, or in good health (not recorded which). The material sequenced was glioma tissue, nonneoplastic brain tissue, or PBMCs (not recorded which). The chain employs TRBV6-9 and TRBJ2-7; TRBD2 is a possible D gene (5 bases). For the CDR3, the DNA is TGTGCCAGCAGTTTAGTGGCCGGGATCCACGAGCAGTACTTC. Its translation is CASSLVAGIHEQYF.